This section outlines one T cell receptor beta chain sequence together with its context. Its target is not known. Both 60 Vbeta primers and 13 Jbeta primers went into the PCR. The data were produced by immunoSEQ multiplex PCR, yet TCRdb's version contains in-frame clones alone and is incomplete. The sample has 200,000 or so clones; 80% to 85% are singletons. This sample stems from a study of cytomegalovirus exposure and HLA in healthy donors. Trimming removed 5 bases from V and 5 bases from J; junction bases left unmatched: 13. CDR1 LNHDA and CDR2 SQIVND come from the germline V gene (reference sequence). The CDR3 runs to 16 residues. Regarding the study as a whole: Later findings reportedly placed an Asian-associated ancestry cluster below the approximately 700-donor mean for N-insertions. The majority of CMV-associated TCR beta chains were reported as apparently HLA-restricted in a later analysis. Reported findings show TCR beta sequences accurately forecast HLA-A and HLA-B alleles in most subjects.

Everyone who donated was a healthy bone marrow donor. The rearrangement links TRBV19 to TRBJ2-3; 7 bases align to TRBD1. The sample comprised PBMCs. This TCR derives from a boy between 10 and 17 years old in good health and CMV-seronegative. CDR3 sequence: CASSHYGTVLGDTQYF. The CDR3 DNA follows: TGTGCCAGTAGTCACTACGGGACAGTACTCGGAGATACGCAGTATTTT. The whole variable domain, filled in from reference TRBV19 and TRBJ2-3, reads DGGITQSPKYLFRKEGQNVTLSCEQNLNHDAMYWYRQDPGQGLRLIYYSQIVNDFQKGDIAEGYSVSREKKESFPLTVTSAQKNPTAFYLCASSHYGTVLGDTQYFGPGTRLTVL.